This T cell receptor (beta chain) was documented in a study of blood T cells in healthy people across ages. The CDR3 covers 13 residues. V lost 5 bases to trimming and J lost 3 bases, with 11 bases between them. Germline CDR1 and CDR2: SGHTA and FQGNSA. PCR was performed a second time for 7 to 11 cycles using a sample-barcoded 5' primer and a J-beta primer mix. A single record per CDR3 protein comes from TCRdb applying MiXCR to the 5' RACE reads. Here the sample spans over a million distinct CDR3 sequences, 45% being singletons. The gene calls are TRBV7-2 and TRBJ2-7; D possibly uses TRBD1 or TRBD2 (5 bases each). The receptor was isolated from a woman aged 60-75 years in good health. Sequencing used blood. The DNA for the CDR3 is TGTGCCAGCAGCCCCGGGACGTTCTACGAGCAGTACTTC. Translating it yields CASSPGTFYEQYF.